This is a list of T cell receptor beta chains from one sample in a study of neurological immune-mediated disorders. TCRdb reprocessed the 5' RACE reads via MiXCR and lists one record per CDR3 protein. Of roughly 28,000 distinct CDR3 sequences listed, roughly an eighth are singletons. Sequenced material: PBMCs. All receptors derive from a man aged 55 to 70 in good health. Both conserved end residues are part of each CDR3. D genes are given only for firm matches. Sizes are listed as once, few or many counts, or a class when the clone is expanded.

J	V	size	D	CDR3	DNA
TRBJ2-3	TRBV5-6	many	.	CASSLTGMSGQDTQYF	TGTGCCAGCAGTTTAACAGGGATGTCGGGCCAAGATACGCAGTATTTT
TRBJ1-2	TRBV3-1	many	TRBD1	CASSQVRTGGGYGYTF	TGTGCCAGCAGCCAAGTCCGGACAGGGGGAGGGTATGGCTACACCTTC
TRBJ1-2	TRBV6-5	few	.	CASSYSVGSYYGYTF	TGTGCCAGCAGTTATAGCGTTGGCAGCTACTATGGCTACACCTTC
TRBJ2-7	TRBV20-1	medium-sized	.	CSASGTSYEQYF	TGCAGTGCTAGCGGGACCTCCTACGAGCAGTACTTC
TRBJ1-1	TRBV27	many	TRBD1	CASRKQGGGNTEAFF	TGTGCCAGCAGGAAGCAGGGGGGGGGGAACACTGAAGCTTTCTTT
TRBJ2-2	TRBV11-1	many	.	CASRFEEWNTGELFF	TGTGCCAGCAGGTTCGAGGAATGGAACACCGGGGAGCTGTTTTTT
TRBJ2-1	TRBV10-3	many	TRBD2	CAIRPGPLPGGGANEQFF	TGTGCCATCAGGCCGGGACCGCTGCCCGGGGGGGGGGCCAATGAGCAGTTCTTC
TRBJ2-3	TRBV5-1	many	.	CASSLVRERLTDTQYF	TGCGCCAGCAGCTTGGTGAGGGAACGACTCACAGATACGCAGTATTTT
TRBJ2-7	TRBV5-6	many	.	CASSSSPTYEQYF	TGTGCCAGCAGCTCCTCGCCGACCTACGAGCAGTACTTC
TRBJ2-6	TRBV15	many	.	CATSPVFTAGANVLTF	TGTGCCACCAGCCCCGTATTCACGGCTGGGGCCAACGTCCTGACTTTC